This T cell receptor beta chain emerged from a study of early T cells in non-severe SARS-CoV-2 infection. Trimming cost V 2 bases and J 10 bases; bases outside gene matches: 5. Germline V gene lookup returns CDR1 MNHEY and CDR2 SVGAGI. CDR3 length equals 13 residues. Attachment of unique molecular identifiers to individual cDNA molecules was performed. Each CDR3 protein is one row after TCRdb ran MiXCR on the 5' RACE reads. The table includes around 84,000 distinct CDR3 sequences, 9% to 14% detected once. The chain is built from TRBV6-5 and TRBJ2-1, with TRBD2 identical over 7 bases. The TCR comes from an adult who was a healthcare worker with PCR-confirmed SARS-CoV-2 infection or an uninfected control (not recorded which). Sample: whole blood. CDR3 DNA sequence: TGTGCCAGCAGTTACACCCAGACTAGCGAGCAGTTCTTC. Its protein product is CASSYTQTSEQFF.